This T cell receptor (beta chain) was profiled in a study of T cells after yellow fever vaccination (dated by TCRdb to about 2019). Notes on the research overall: Staining for CD3, CD45RA, CCR7 and CD95 was used to sort memory subsets (EM, EMRA, CM and Tscm) on a BD FACS Aria III. Blood was drawn at multiple timepoints before and after primary and secondary immunization, with bulk PBMC replicates and cell subsets isolated. Memory subsets were sorted on days 0, 15 and 45 and at 18 months following primary vaccination, and on days 0, 15 and 45 following the 30-year booster. To track T-cell clones before and after primary and booster YFV17D yellow fever vaccination, bulk TCR alpha and beta repertoires were sequenced longitudinally. The SMART-Seq v4 Ultra Low Input RNA kit was used to prepare libraries from fractions with low cell numbers. Two healthy male donors, one aged 18 to 30 and one aged 30 to 40 years, were included in the cohort. The research as a whole found: Computational filtering was required because FACS-sorted repertoires could contain abundant contaminating clonotypes from the bulk population. After the booster, most clones that had expanded after primary vaccination were detected again (around 97% of CD4 and 88% of CD8), suggesting broad maintenance of memory. Because only a couple of donors were included in the study, the extent to which the findings can be generalized is limited. A small share of clonotypes occurred in both CD4 and CD8 compartments, likely arising from convergent recombination. On day 0, almost all vaccine-responding clonotypes were found to be below detection in the sorted memory subsets. Compared with the primary T-cell response, the secondary T-cell response was weaker but faster, peaking on day 5 rather than day 15.

The treatment or condition label of this sample denotes: live attenuated yellow fever vaccine strain. PBMCs were isolated from peripheral blood using a standard Ficoll-Paque protocol. For sorted memory subsets, RNA extraction was done with the RNeasy Micro Kit. TCR cDNA was synthesized by 5'RACE template switching, which introduced a universal primer site and unique molecular identifiers. Priming for cDNA synthesis came from both the TCR alpha and TCR beta constant segments. Library amplification used two PCR steps, and the second PCR step added sample barcodes and sequencing adapters. Sequencing of libraries was performed on Illumina HiSeq 2500 (2x100 bp) or NovaSeq (2x150 bp). Per the original workflow: MIGEC was used to demultiplex reads and collapse the reads into UMI consensus sequences, and MiXCR was used for V(D)J alignment. Using edgeR on replicate PBMC samples, clonotypes were called vaccine-responding if FDR was below 0.01 and the log2 fold change was above 5 up to day 15. Bulk clonotypes were assigned CD4 or CD8 identity according to which sequenced CD4 or CD8 repertoire held them at higher abundance. Clonotype frequencies in memory subsets were weighted by FACS-sorted cell numbers to estimate each clone's distribution across memory phenotypes. TCRdb reworked the public reads: Q25 trimming with fastp, MiXCR clone assembly, productive beta chains retained. Every entry covers one CDR3 protein and lists the most common genes and DNA from its rows. For this entry, the V and J calls and clone size follow TCRdb and not the study's own pipeline. This sample lists about 32,000 distinct CDR3 sequences; roughly a tenth were detected once. Roughly an eighth of the sample is taken by the ten largest.

Cut back by 1 base and 6 bases, the V and J ends lie 20 bases apart. Sequences DFQATT (CDR1) and SNEGSKA (CDR2) are obtained from the germline V gene (reference sequence). From the cysteine through the phenylalanine, the CDR3 covers 16 amino acids. CDR3 DNA is the only sequence kept; it has 48 bases, read in frame from the first base. A word on this clonotype: This may come from a read error, since a much larger clone is one base off.

Here the chain combines TRBV20-1 and TRBJ2-3; a weak D assignment points to TRBD2 (6 bases agree). This specimen was PBMCs, either bulk or a sorted T-cell subset (CD4+, CD8+, memory, or dextramer-sorted; not recorded which), taken around 16 days after the first yellow fever vaccination. The TCR originated in a man aged 18 to 30 who received the YFV17D yellow fever vaccine. The CDR3 protein: CSARGGVAGFLDTQYF. The nucleotide sequence is given as TGCAGTGCTAGAGGCGGGGTGGCGGGGTTTTTGGATACGCAGTATTTT.